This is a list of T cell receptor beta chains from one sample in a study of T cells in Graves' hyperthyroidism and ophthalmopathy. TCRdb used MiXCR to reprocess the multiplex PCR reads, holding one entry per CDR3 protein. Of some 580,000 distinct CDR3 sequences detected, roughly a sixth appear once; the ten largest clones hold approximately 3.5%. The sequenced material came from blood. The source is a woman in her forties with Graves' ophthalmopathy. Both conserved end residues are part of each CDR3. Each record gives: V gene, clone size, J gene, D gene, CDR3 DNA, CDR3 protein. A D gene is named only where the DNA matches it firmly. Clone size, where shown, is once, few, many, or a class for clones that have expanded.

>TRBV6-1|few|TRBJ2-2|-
TGTGCCCGCAACGGGGGGCTGGAGCTGTTTTTT
CARNGGLELFF
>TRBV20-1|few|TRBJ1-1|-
TGCAGTGCTAGAGATTCAGGGAACACTGAAGCTTTCTTT
CSARDSGNTEAFF
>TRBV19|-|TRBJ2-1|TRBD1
TGTGCCAGTAGTAGACAGGGGGCGGGGACTGAGCAGTTCTTC
CASSRQGAGTEQFF
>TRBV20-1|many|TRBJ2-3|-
TGCAGTGCCAGTGGGGGCGGGAGAATGGATACGCAGTATTTT
CSASGGGRMDTQYF
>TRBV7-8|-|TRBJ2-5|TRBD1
TGTGCCAGCAGCCACAACAGGGGCTCGTACCAAGAGACCCAGTACTTC
CASSHNRGSYQETQYF
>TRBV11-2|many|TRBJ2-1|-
TGTGCCAGCAGCTTAATAGTGGATGAGCAGTTCTTC
CASSLIVDEQFF
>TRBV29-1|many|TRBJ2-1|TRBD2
TGCAGCGTCCCTCCGTGGGGGGGGTCGTACAATGAGCAGTTCTTC
CSVPPWGGSYNEQFF
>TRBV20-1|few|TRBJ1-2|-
-
CSASFGAGDDGYTF
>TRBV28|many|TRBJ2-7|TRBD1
TGTGCCAGCAGTCCCCGGGGACAGTCCTACGAGCAGTACTTC
CASSPRGQSYEQYF
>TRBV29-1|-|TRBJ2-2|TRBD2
TGCGACGGGACTAGCGGGAGGTTGGCCGGGGAGCTGTTTTTT
CDGTSGRLAGELFF
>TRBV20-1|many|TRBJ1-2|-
TGCAGTGGGATCGGTTCAGCTAACTATGGCTACACCTTC
CSGIGSANYGYTF
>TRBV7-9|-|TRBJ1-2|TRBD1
TGTGCCAGCAGCTTAAGTAGCAGGGGGCAGGACTATGGCTACACCTTC
CASSLSSRGQDYGYTF
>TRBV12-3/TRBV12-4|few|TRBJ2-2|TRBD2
TGTGCCAGCAGTTCCCGGACTAGCGGGACCGGGGAGCTGTTTTTT
CASSSRTSGTGELFF
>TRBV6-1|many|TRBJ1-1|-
TGTGCCAGCAGGGTAGGGATGAACACTGAAGCTTTCTTT
CASRVGMNTEAFF
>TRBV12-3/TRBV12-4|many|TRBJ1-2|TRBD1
TGTGCCAGCAGCCTATCCCAGGGGGCCTATGGCTACACCTTC
CASSLSQGAYGYTF
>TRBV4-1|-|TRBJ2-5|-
TGCGCCAGCAGCCTAAACCCCGGACTACAACAAGAGACCCAGTACTTC
CASSLNPGLQQETQYF
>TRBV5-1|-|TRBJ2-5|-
TGCGCCAGCAGCTTTCAGAAATCAACAGGTACTGGGGAGACCCAGTACTTC
CASSFQKSTGTGETQYF
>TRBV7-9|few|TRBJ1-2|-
TGTGCCAGCAGCCCCGGGCAGGGGCGAGACTATGGCTACACCTTC
CASSPGQGRDYGYTF
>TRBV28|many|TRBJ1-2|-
TGTGCCAGCAGTATACCGGCGAGCTATGGCTACACCTTC
CASSIPASYGYTF
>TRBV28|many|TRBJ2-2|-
TGTGCCAGCTTTGGCGGCACCGGGGAGCTGTTTTTT
CASFGGTGELFF
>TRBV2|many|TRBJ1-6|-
TGTGCCAGCAGTGAAGAGGCAGTGAGGGCTAATTCACCCCTCCACTTT
CASSEEAVRANSPLHF
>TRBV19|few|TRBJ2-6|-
TGTGCCAGTAGTTCCAGGGTGGTCGCCGGGGCCAACGTCCTGACTTTC
CASSSRVVAGANVLTF
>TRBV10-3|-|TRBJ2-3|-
TGTGCCATCAGACAGGGATTGGGAGATACGCAGTATTTT
CAIRQGLGDTQYF
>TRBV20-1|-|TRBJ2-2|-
TGCAGTGCTCGGATCTTCGGCCGAAACACCGGGGAGCTGTTTTTT
CSARIFGRNTGELFF
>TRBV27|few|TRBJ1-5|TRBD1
TGTGCCAGCAGTCCAAGTTTCGGGACAGGGGGCCAGCCCCAGCATTTT
CASSPSFGTGGQPQHF
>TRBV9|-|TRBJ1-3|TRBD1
TGTGCCAGCAGCTCCCGGACAGGGGAAAACACCATATATTTT
CASSSRTGENTIYF
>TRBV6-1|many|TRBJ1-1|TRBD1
TGTGCCAGCAGTGAGAGACAGGGGGTCGGCACTGAAGCTTTCTTT
CASSERQGVGTEAFF
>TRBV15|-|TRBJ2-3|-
TGTGCCACCAGCAGAGGTACTAGAGCAGATACGCAGTATTTT
CATSRGTRADTQYF
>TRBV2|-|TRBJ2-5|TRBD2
TGTGCCAGCAGGGTAGGGACTAGTGTTGAGACCCAGTACTTC
CASRVGTSVETQYF
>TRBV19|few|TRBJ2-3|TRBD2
TGTGCCAGTAGTATTAGCGGGGCAGATACGCAGTATTTT
CASSISGADTQYF
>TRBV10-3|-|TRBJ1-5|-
TGTGCCATCAGTGACAGGGGCCCTAGCAATCAGCCCCAGCATTTT
CAISDRGPSNQPQHF
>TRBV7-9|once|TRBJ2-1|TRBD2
TGTGCCAGCAGCTTATCTAGCGGGGGTATTAGCTACAATGAGCAGTTCTTC
CASSLSSGGISYNEQFF
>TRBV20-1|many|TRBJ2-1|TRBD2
TGCAGTGCACCCCCCTTAGCGGGGGGGAATGAGCAGTTCTTC
CSAPPLAGGNEQFF
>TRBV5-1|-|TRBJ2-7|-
TGCGCCAGCGCCGGGACACCGAGCTCCTACGAGCAGTACTTC
CASAGTPSSYEQYF
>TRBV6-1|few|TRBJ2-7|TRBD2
TGTGCCAGCAAGCGGGGGATCTCCTACGAGCAGTACTTC
CASKRGISYEQYF
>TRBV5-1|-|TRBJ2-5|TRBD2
TGCGCCAGCAGCCTCGTTGGACTAGCGGGGAGCGAGACCCAGTACTTC
CASSLVGLAGSETQYF
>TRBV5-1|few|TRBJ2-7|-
TGCGCCAGCAGCTTGGACCAGGGGAGCGACGAGCAGTACTTC
CASSLDQGSDEQYF
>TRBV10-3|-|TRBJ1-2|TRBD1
TGTGCCATCAGTGAGTCGAAGGGCGGGACAGGAGGCTACACCTTC
CAISESKGGTGGYTF
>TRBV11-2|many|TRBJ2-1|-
TGTGCCAGCAGCTTAGGTGACCTTAGCAATGAGCAGTTCTTC
CASSLGDLSNEQFF
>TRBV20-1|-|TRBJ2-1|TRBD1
TGCAGTGCTACTCGACCATCAGGGGGCAATGGGCAGTTCTTC
CSATRPSGGNGQFF
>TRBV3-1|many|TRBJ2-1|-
TGTGCCAGCAGCCAAGAACCTGACGGGAGAACCAACAATGAGCAGTTCTTC
CASSQEPDGRTNNEQFF
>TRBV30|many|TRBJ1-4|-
TGTGCCTGGAGTGTAACCCGGGGGGTTGTTGAAAAACTGTTTTTT
CAWSVTRGVVEKLFF
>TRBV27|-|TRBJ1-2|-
TGTGCCAGTGTAATTTGGAAGGGTAGGGGCTACACCTTC
CASVIWKGRGYTF
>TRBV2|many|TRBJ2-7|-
TGTGCCAGCGGCAGGGGTTACCACGAGCAGTACTTC
CASGRGYHEQYF
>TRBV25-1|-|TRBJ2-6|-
TGTGCCAGCAGTGGCGGACGCGGCGGGATCGGGGCCAACGTCCTGACTTTC
CASSGGRGGIGANVLTF
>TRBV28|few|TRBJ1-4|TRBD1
TGTGCCAGCAACCAACAGGGGGCGGGAGTTGAAAAACTGTTTTTT
CASNQQGAGVEKLFF
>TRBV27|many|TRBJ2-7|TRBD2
TGTGCCAGCAGCGTCGGGACTAGCGGGGCGGGCTACGAGCAGTACTTC
CASSVGTSGAGYEQYF
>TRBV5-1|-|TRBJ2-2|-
TGCGCCAGCAGCTTGACGTGGGGGAACACCGGGGAGCTGTTTTTT
CASSLTWGNTGELFF
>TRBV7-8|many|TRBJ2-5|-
TGTGCCAGCAGCGCCACTGAGCTGACTCAAGAGACCCAGTACTTC
CASSATELTQETQYF
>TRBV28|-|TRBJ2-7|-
TGTGCCAGCAGTTTCAGCGGAGCCTTGCAGTTCTACGAGCAGTACTTC
CASSFSGALQFYEQYF